This T cell receptor beta chain was found in a study of OX40 agonist ivuxolimab in advanced cancers. Study in general: Ivuxolimab was delivered to patients intravenously every 2 weeks at doses spanning 0.01 to 10 mg/kg. Earlier anti-PD-1, anti-PD-L1 or anti-CTLA-4 therapy was permitted; 35% to 50% had received some.

As concerns this clone: Antigen: not known.

The CDR3 has 15 amino acids. Per germline, CDR1 SGHRS and CDR2 YFSETQ. Trimming cost V 0 bases and J 8 bases, with 17 bases left between them. Study results and limitations: The antigen specificity of the peripheral T cells (those that were expanded) was not determined. CD4+ T cells averaged fewer expanded clones than CD8+ T cells.

TCRdb's copy holds only in-frame clones and misses some; the assay was immunoSEQ multiplex PCR. The table shows around 70,000 clones, with about nine tenths occurring only once. The chain joins TRBV5-1 to TRBJ1-2; no firm D call. This receptor was obtained from an adult with an advanced solid tumor such as melanoma, head and neck, liver or kidney cancer. Sample: CD4+ or CD8+ T cells sorted from blood, taken in a trial of the OX40 agonist ivuxolimab. The CDR3, as DNA: TGCGCCAGCAGCTTGGAAGGATTAGCTCTAGGAGGCTACACCTTC. Encoded protein: CASSLEGLALGGYTF.